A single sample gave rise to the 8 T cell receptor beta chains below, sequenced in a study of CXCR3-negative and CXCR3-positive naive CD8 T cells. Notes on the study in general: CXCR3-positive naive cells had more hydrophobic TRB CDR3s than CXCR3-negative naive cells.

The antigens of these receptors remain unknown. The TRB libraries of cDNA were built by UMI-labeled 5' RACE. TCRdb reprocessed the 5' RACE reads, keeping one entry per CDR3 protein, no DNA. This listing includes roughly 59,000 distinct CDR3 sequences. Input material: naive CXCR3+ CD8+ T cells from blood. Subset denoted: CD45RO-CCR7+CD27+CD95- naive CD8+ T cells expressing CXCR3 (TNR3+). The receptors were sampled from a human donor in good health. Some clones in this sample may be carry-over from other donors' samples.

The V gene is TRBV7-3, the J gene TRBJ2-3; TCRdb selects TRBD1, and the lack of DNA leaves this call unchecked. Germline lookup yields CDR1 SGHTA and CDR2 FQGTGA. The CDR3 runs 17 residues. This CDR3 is CASSLMGVRGGTDTQYF.

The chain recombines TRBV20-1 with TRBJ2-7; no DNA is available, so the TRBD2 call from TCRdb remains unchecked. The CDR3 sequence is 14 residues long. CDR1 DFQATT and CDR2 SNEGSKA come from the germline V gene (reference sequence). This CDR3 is CSARGTSGTYEQYF.

The chain's CDR3 is CASSSLGGGANGELFF. The V call is TRBV7-3, the J call TRBJ2-2; without DNA, the TCRdb call of TRBD2 cannot be checked. Germline V CDR1 and CDR2: SGHTA, FQGTGA. The length of the CDR3 is 16 residues.

CDR3 protein: CASSHAGTVRSYEQYF. This chain links TRBV14 with TRBJ2-7; TCRdb returns TRBD1, unconfirmable since there is no DNA. The length of the CDR3 is 16 residues. The V gene's germline CDR1 is SGHDN and CDR2 FVKESK.

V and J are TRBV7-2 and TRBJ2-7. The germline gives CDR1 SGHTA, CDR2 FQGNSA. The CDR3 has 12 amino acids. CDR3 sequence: CASSLLPYEQYF.

The CDR3 reads CASSYSALGEQYF. V usage is TRBV6-5 and J usage is TRBJ2-7. This CDR3 spans 13 amino acids. The V gene's germline CDR1 is MNHEY and CDR2 SVGAGI.

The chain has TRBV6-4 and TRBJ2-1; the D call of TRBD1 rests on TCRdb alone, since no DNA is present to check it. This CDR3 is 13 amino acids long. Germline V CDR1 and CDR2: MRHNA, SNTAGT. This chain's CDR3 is CASSLNLGGEQFF.

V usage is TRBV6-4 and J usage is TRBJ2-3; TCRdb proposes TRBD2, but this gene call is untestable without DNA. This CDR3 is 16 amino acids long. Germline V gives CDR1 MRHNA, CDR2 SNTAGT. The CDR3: CASRPPGTHSTDTQYF.